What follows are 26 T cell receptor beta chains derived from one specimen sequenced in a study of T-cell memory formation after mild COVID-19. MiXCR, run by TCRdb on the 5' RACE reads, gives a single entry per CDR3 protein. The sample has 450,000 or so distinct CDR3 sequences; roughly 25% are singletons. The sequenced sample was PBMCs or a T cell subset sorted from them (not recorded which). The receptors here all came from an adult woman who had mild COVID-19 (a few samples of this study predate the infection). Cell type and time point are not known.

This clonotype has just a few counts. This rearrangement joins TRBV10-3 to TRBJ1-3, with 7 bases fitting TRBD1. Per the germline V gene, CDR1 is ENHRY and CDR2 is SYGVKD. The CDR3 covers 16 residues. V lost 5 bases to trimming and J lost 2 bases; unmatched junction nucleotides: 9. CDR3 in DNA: TGTGCCATCAGTTCGAACAAGGGGGCAGCTGGAAACACCATATATTTT. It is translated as CAISSNKGAAGNTIYF.

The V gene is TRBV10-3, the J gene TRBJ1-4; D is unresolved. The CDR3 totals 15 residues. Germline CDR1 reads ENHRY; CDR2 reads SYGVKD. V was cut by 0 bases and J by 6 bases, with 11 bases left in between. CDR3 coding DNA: TGTGCCATCAGTGAGTCCCCGGGAGGAGATGAAAAACTGTTTTTT. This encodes CAISESPGGDEKLFF.

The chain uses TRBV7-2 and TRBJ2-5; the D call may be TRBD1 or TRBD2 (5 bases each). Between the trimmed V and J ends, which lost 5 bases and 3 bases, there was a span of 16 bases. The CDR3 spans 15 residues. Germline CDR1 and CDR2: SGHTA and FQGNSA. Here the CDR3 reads CASSPPWDGKETQYF. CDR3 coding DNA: TGTGCCAGCAGCCCACCCTGGGACGGAAAAGAGACCCAGTACTTC.

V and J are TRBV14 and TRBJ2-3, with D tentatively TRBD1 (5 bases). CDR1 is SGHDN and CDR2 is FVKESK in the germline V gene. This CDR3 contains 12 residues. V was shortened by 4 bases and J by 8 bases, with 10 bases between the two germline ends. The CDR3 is CASSLGAATQYF. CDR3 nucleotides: TGTGCCAGCAGCCTAGGGGCGGCTACGCAGTATTTT. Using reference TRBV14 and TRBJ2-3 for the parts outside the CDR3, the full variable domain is EAGVTQFPSHSVIEKGQTVTLRCDPISGHDNLYWYRRVMGKEIKFLLHFVKESKQDESGMPNNRFLAERTGGTYSTLKVQPAELEDSGVYFCASSLGAATQYFGPGTRLTVL.

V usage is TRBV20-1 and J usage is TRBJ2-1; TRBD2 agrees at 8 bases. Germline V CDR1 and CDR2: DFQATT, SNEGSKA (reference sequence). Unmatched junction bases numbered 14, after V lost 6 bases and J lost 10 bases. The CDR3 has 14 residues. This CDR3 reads CSANIPGGLEEQFF. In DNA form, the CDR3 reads TGCAGTGCCAACATTCCGGGAGGGCTAGAAGAGCAGTTCTTC.

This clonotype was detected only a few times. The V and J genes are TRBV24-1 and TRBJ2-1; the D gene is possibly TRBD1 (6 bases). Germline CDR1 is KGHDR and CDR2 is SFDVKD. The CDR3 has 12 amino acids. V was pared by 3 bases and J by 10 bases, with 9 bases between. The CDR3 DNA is TGTGCCACCAGTGATGCTAGGGGGGAGCAGTTCTTC. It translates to CATSDARGEQFF.

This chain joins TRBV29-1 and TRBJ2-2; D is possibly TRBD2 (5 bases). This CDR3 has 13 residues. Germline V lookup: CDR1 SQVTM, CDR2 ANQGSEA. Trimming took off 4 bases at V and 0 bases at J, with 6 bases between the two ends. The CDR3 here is CSVGTANTGELFF. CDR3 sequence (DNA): TGCAGCGTTGGGACTGCGAACACCGGGGAGCTGTTTTTT.

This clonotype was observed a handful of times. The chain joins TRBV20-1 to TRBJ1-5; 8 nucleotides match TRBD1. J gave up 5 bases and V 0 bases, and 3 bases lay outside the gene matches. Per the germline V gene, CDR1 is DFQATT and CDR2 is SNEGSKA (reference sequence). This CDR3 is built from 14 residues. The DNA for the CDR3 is TGCAGTGCTAGAGACCCGACAGGGGATCAGCCCCAGCATTTT. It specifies CSARDPTGDQPQHF.

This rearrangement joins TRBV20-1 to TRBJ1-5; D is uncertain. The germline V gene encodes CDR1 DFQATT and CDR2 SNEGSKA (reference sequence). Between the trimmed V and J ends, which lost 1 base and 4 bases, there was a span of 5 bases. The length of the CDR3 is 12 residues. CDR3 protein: CSARVRNQPQHF. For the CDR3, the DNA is TGCAGTGCTAGAGTAAGGAATCAGCCCCAGCATTTT.

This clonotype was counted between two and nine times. The CDR3: CASSQGELAGGKEETQYF. CDR3 nucleotide sequence: TGTGCCAGCAGCCAAGGTGAACTAGCGGGAGGGAAAGAAGAGACCCAGTACTTC. The chain couples TRBV3-1 to TRBJ2-5; TRBD2 agrees at 13 bases. The CDR3 sequence is 18 residues long. Germline V gene data show CDR1 as LGHDT and CDR2 as YNNKEL (reference sequence). Germline trimming cut 1 base from V and 3 bases from J; bases unmatched to any gene: 8.

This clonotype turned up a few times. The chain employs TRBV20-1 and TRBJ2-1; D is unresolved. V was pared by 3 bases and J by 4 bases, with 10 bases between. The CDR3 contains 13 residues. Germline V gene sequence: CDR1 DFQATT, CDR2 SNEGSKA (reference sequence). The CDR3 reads CSARNGLYNEQFF. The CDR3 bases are TGCAGTGCTAGGAACGGGTTATACAATGAGCAGTTCTTC.

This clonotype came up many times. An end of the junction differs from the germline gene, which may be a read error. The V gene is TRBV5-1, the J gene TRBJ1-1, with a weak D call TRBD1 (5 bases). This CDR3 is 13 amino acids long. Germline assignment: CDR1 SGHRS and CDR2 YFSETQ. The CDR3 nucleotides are TGTGCCAGCAGCTCTACAGGGAACACTGAAGCTTTCTTT. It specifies CASSSTGNTEAFF.

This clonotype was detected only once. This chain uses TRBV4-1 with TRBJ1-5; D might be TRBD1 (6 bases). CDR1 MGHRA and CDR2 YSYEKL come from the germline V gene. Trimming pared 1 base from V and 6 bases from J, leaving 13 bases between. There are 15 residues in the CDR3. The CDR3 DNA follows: TGCGCCAGCAGCCAAGTACAGGGTACGATTCAGCCCCAGCATTTT. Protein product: CASSQVQGTIQPQHF.

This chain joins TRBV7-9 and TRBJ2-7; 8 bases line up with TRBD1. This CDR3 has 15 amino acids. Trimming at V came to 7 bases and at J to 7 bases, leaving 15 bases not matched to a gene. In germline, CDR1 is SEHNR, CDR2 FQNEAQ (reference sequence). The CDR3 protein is CASTPPGQGIWEQYF. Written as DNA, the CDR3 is TGTGCCAGCACCCCCCCTGGACAGGGAATCTGGGAGCAGTACTTC.

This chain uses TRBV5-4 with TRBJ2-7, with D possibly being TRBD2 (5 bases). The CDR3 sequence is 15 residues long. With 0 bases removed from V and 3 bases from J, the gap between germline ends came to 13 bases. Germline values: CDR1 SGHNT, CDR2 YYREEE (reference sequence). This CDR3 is CASSLESSLNYEQYF. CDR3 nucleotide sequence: TGTGCCAGCAGCTTGGAGTCTAGCCTAAACTACGAGCAGTACTTC.

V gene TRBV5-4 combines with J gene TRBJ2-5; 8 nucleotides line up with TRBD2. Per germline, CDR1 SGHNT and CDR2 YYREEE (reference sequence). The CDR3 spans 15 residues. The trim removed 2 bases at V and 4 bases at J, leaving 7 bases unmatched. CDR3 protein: CASSFGRGGRETQYF. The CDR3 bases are TGTGCCAGCAGCTTTGGCCGCGGGGGGAGAGAGACCCAGTACTTC.

This CDR3 reads CATTPTGGYNEQFF. The CDR3 DNA is TGTGCCACGACCCCGACGGGGGGCTACAATGAGCAGTTCTTC. The rearrangement links TRBV2 to TRBJ2-1, with 7 bases identical to TRBD2. Germline assignment: CDR1 SNHLY and CDR2 FYNNEI. There are 14 residues in the CDR3. Trimming at V came to 10 bases and at J to 3 bases, leaving 9 bases not matched to a gene.

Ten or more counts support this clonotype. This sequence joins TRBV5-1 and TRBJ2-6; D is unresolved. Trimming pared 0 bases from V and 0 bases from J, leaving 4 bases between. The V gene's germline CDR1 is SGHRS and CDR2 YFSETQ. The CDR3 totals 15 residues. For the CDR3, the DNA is TGCGCCAGCAGCTTGGGTCGCTCTGGGGCCAACGTCCTGACTTTC. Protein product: CASSLGRSGANVLTF. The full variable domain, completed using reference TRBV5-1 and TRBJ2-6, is KAGVTQTPRYLIKTRGQQVTLSCSPISGHRSVSWYQQTPGQGLQFLFEYFSETQRNKGNFPGRFSGRQFSNSRSEMNVSTLELGDSALYLCASSLGRSGANVLTFGAGSRLTVL.

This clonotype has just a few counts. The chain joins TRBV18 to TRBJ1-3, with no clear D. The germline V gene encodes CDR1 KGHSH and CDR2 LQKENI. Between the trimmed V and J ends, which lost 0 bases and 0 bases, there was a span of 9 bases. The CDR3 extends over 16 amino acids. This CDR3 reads CASSPPAAYSGNTIYF. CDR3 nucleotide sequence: TGTGCCAGCTCACCACCGGCTGCTTACTCTGGAAACACCATATATTTT.

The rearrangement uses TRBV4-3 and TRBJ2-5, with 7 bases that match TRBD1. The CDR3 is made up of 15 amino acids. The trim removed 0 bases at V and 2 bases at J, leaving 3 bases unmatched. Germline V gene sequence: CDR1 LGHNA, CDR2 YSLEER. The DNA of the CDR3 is TGCGCCAGCAGCCAAGATGGGGGACAGCAAGAGACCCAGTACTTC. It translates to CASSQDGGQQETQYF.

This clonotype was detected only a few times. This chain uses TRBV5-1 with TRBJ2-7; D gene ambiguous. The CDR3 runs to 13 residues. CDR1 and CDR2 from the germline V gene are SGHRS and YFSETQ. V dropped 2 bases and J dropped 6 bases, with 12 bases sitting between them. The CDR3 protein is CASSLLVRREQYF. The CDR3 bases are TGCGCCAGCAGCTTACTTGTACGGCGCGAGCAGTACTTC.

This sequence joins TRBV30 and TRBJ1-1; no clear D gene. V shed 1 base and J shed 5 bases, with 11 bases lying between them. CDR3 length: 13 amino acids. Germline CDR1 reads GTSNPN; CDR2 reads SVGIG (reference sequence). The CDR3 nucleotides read TGTGCCTGGAGTGAAATGGTGTGGACTGAAGCTTTCTTT. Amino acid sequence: CAWSEMVWTEAFF.

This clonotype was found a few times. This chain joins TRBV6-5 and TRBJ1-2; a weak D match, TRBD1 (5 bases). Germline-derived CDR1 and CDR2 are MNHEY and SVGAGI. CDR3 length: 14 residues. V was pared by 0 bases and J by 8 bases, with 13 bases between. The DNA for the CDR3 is TGTGCCAGCAGTTACTCGAGACAGCCCCTAGGCTACACCTTC. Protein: CASSYSRQPLGYTF.

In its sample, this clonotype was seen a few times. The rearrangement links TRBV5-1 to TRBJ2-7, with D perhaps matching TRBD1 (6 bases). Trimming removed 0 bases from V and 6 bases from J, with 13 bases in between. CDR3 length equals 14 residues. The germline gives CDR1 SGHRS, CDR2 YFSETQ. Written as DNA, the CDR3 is TGCGCCAGCAGCTTGGAACAGGGAAACGGCGAGCAGTACTTC. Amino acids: CASSLEQGNGEQYF. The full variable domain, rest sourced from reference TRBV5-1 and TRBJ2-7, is KAGVTQTPRYLIKTRGQQVTLSCSPISGHRSVSWYQQTPGQGLQFLFEYFSETQRNKGNFPGRFSGRQFSNSRSEMNVSTLELGDSALYLCASSLEQGNGEQYFGPGTRLTVT.

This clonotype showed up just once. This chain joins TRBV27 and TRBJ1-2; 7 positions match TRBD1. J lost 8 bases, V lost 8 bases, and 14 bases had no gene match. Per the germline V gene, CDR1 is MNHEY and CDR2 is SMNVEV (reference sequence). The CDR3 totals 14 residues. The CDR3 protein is CASGGVEGASGYTF. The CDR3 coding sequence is TGTGCCAGCGGTGGTGTCGAGGGGGCGAGCGGCTACACCTTC.

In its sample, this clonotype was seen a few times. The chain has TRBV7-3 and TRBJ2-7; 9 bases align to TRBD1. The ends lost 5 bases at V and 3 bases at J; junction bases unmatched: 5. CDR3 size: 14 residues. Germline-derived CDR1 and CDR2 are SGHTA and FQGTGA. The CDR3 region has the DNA TGTGCCAGCAGCCGCACGGGACAGGGCTACGAGCAGTACTTC. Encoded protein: CASSRTGQGYEQYF.